Listed here are 29 T cell receptor beta chains from one sample, sequenced in a study of shared clonotypes between healthy human individuals. The repertoire was sequenced with immunoSEQ multiplex PCR; TCRdb's copy has only in-frame clones and lacks some. The sample gives some 510,000 clones, about four fifths of which show up once; 10% to 15% is in the top ten. Sequences were obtained from PBMCs. Receptor source: a woman aged 40 to 50 in good health. Some clones in this sample may be carry-over from other donors' samples.

This clone was seen a single time. The V and J genes are TRBV5-1 and TRBJ2-3; TRBD2 matches at 10 bases. V was clipped by 4 bases and J by 0 bases; unmatched bases: 5. CDR1 is SGHRS and CDR2 is YFSETQ in the germline V gene. CDR3 length: 16 residues. The CDR3: CASSVGTSDSTDTQYF. CDR3 nucleotides: TGCGCCAGCAGCGTCGGGACTAGCGATAGCACAGATACGCAGTATTTT.

In nucleotides, the CDR3 is TGTGCCAGCAGTGAGGACAGGGCGTATCAGCCCCAGCATTTT. Its protein is CASSEDRAYQPQHF. The gene calls are TRBV2 and TRBJ1-5; the match to TRBD1 covers 8 bases. The CDR3 totals 14 residues. Unmatched junction bases numbered 3, after V lost 3 bases and J lost 5 bases. Germline lookup yields CDR1 SNHLY and CDR2 FYNNEI.

The chain recombines TRBV4-2 with TRBJ2-3, with 11 bases identical to TRBD2. In germline, CDR1 is LGHNA, CDR2 YNFKEQ. The CDR3 spans 19 residues. With V trimmed by 1 base and J by 0 bases, 9 bases remained unmatched. The CDR3: CASSQGTVAGGPSTDTQYF. The CDR3 nucleotides read TGTGCCAGCAGCCAAGGAACGGTAGCGGGAGGGCCTAGCACAGATACGCAGTATTTT.

The rearrangement links TRBV5-1 to TRBJ2-5, with D maybe TRBD1 (7 bases). V was trimmed by 5 bases and J by 5 bases, leaving 13 bases between them. Germline V gene lookup returns CDR1 SGHRS and CDR2 YFSETQ. The CDR3 length is 13 residues. Here the CDR3 reads CASSTEGQETQYF. The CDR3 DNA is TGCGCCAGCAGTACGGAGGGACAGGAGACCCAGTACTTC.

The J gene is TRBJ1-1, the V gene TRBV5-6; TRBD1 matches 11 bases. The CDR3 runs to 14 residues. Germline CDR1 reads SGHDT; CDR2 reads YYEEEE. Germline trimming cut 4 bases from V and 6 bases from J; bases unmatched to any gene: 5. CDR3 sequence (DNA): TGTGCCAGCAGCCTGGGACAGGGGGTACCTGAAGCTTTCTTT. Its translation: CASSLGQGVPEAFF.

The chain employs TRBV6-6 and TRBJ2-2, with a possible D match to TRBD1 (6 bases). Germline loops: CDR1 MNHNY, CDR2 SVGAGI (reference sequence). Deletions cut 5 bases from V and 4 bases from J, with 11 bases between. The CDR3 covers 14 residues. The CDR3 loop reads CASSPRQVTGELFF. The CDR3 DNA is TGTGCCAGCAGTCCCAGACAGGTCACCGGGGAGCTGTTTTTT.

The chain recombines TRBV6-4 with TRBJ1-2; a possible D gene is TRBD1 (5 bases). The CDR3 is made up of 12 amino acids. Germline CDR1 is MRHNA and CDR2 is SNTAGT. Deletions cut 4 bases from V and 5 bases from J, with 8 bases between. CDR3 amino acids: CASSVGGYGYTF. Here the CDR3 DNA reads TGTGCCAGCAGTGTGGGGGGGTATGGCTACACCTTC.

J is TRBJ2-2 and V is TRBV6-1, with D possibly being TRBD2 (6 bases). This CDR3 is 13 amino acids long. Trimming left V 11 bases short and J 0 bases short, with 10 bases between. Germline CDR1 MNHNS, CDR2 SASEGT. CDR3 protein: CAPGGANTGELFF. DNA for the CDR3: TGTGCCCCCGGGGGAGCGAACACCGGGGAGCTGTTTTTT.

CDR3 DNA sequence: TGTGCCATCAGTGAGGTGACAGGGGGTGACAATGAGCAGTTCTTC. Its protein product is CAISEVTGGDNEQFF. The chain has TRBV10-3 and TRBJ2-1; 9 nucleotides line up with TRBD1. J lost 5 bases, V lost 2 bases, and 4 bases had no gene match. Germline CDR1 ENHRY, CDR2 SYGVKD. This CDR3 region has 15 residues.

The chain is built from TRBV15 and TRBJ2-7; no clear D gene. The CDR3 length is 12 residues. The germline V and J ends were trimmed by 0 bases and 8 bases, with 8 bases remaining between them. Germline V gives CDR1 LNHNV, CDR2 YYDKDF (reference sequence). The CDR3 is CATSRDKVKQYF. The CDR3 nucleotides are TGTGCCACCAGCAGAGATAAAGTTAAGCAGTACTTC.

V and J are TRBV6-5 and TRBJ1-1; 7 nucleotides match TRBD1. The CDR3 runs to 16 residues. V dropped 4 bases and J dropped 5; count of bases not matched to a gene: 13. The germline gives CDR1 MNHEY, CDR2 SVGAGI. The CDR3 loop is CASSSLRQGRGTEAFF. The CDR3 nucleotides read TGTGCCAGCAGTTCCTTAAGACAGGGACGGGGAACTGAAGCTTTCTTT.

This clone was recorded a few times. The chain couples TRBV28 to TRBJ1-3; no definite D call. Between the trimmed V and J ends, which lost 0 bases and 4 bases, there was a span of 7 bases. Germline CDR1 and CDR2: MDHEN and SYDVKM. This CDR3 has 14 residues. For the CDR3, the DNA is TGTGCCAGCAGTTTATGGGAGTCAGGAAACACCATATATTTT. Its protein product is CASSLWESGNTIYF.

This clone was found once. V is TRBV9 and J is TRBJ2-1, with TRBD1 as a possible D gene (6 bases). CDR1 is SGDLS and CDR2 is YYNGEE in the germline V gene. The V end lost 0 bases, the J end lost 0 bases, and 10 bases lay between the germline ends. The CDR3 contains 16 residues. The CDR3 spells CASSVVGGASYNEQFF. In DNA, the CDR3 is TGTGCCAGCAGCGTAGTTGGGGGCGCCTCCTACAATGAGCAGTTCTTC.

The V call is TRBV7-3, the J call TRBJ2-3; 9 bases fit TRBD2. The ends lost 5 bases at V and 3 bases at J; junction bases unmatched: 9. Germline CDR1 and CDR2: SGHTA and FQGTGA. The CDR3 runs 16 residues. The CDR3 here is CASSPRGGRGTDTQYF. The CDR3 nucleotides are TGTGCCAGCAGCCCCCGGGGCGGGAGGGGGACAGATACGCAGTATTTT.

Written as DNA, the CDR3 is TGTGCCAGCTCACACACAGATACGCAGTATTTT. Protein sequence: CASSHTDTQYF. The chain couples TRBV18 to TRBJ2-3, with no clear D. The CDR3 totals 11 residues. CDR1 and CDR2 from the germline V gene are KGHSH and LQKENI. V lost 4 bases, J lost 2 bases, and 1 base lay in between.

Turning to this clone: At the DNA level, this CDR3 is encoded by other sequences in the same sample as well. This sequence joins TRBV5-5 and TRBJ2-7; 10 bases line up with TRBD2. Germline CDR1 is SGHKS and CDR2 is YYEKEE (reference sequence). Losses at the gene ends were 5 bases for V and 1 base for J; bases not matched to a gene: 6. The CDR3 extends over 15 amino acids. CDR3 nucleotides: TGTGCCAGCAGTCTTAGACTAGCGGGTTCCTACGAGCAGTACTTC. It yields the protein CASSLRLAGSYEQYF. The variable domain in full, completed from reference TRBV5-5 and TRBJ2-7, reads DAGVTQSPTHLIKTRGQQVTLRCSPISGHKSVSWYQQVLGQGPQFIFQYYEKEERGRGNFPDRFSARQFPNYSSELNVNALLLGDSALYLCASSLRLAGSYEQYFGPGTRLTVT.

This clone was counted between two and nine times. The rearrangement uses TRBV5-4 and TRBJ2-7; 14 nucleotides line up with TRBD2. The CDR3 runs 15 residues. With 3 bases clipped from V and 6 bases from J, the junction kept 5 bases outside the gene matches. CDR1 and CDR2 from the germline V gene are SGHNT and YYREEE (reference sequence). CDR3 in amino acids: CASSSGLAGGLEQYF. The CDR3 DNA is TGTGCCAGCAGCTCAGGACTAGCGGGAGGTCTCGAGCAGTACTTC.

This rearrangement joins TRBV7-2 to TRBJ2-3; TRBD2 aligns across 11 bases. J lost 3 bases, V lost 7 bases, and 6 bases had no gene match. Germline CDR1 and CDR2: SGHTA and FQGNSA. This CDR3 comprises 15 residues. The CDR3 spells CASNPRTSGTDTQYF. CDR3 sequence (DNA): TGTGCCAGCAACCCCAGGACTAGCGGGACAGATACGCAGTATTTT.

The CDR3 spells CASSSPGRSLGFKNQPQHF. Written as DNA, the CDR3 is TGTGCCAGCAGTTCCCCCGGGAGGTCGTTGGGGTTTAAGAATCAGCCCCAGCATTTT. The chain carries TRBV28 and TRBJ1-5; D uncertain. Germline V CDR1 and CDR2: MDHEN, SYDVKM. V lost 4 bases, J lost 4 bases, and 26 bases lay in between. This CDR3 contains 19 residues.

There are a few counts of this clone. The chain has TRBV6-4 and TRBJ1-5, with D perhaps matching TRBD1 (6 bases). Germline CDR1 reads MRHNA; CDR2 reads SNTAGT. V was clipped by 3 bases and J by 7 bases, with 13 bases between them. The CDR3 is made up of 14 amino acids. CDR3 residues: CASSEQGDRQPQHF. CDR3 DNA sequence: TGTGCCAGCAGTGAACAGGGTGACCGGCAGCCCCAGCATTTT.

This clone has just one count. This chain links TRBV27 with TRBJ2-2; TRBD1 aligns across 9 bases. V shed 6 bases, J shed 7 bases, and the junction held 9 bases outside the gene matches. The CDR3 runs 15 residues. Germline CDR1 and CDR2: MNHEY and SMNVEV (reference sequence). The CDR3 nucleotides read TGTGCCAGCAGGCCACGACAGGGGGTGGACGGGGAGCTGTTTTTT. Translation: CASRPRQGVDGELFF.

The gene calls are TRBV19 and TRBJ2-7; 7 bases fit TRBD2. The CDR3 runs to 15 residues. J lost 3 bases, V lost 4 bases, and 9 bases had no gene match. Germline CDR1 reads LNHDA; CDR2 reads SQIVND (reference sequence). The CDR3, as DNA: TGTGCCAGTAGTAGGAGGTCCCGCGGGAGCTACGAGCAGTACTTC. This encodes CASSRRSRGSYEQYF.

The V call is TRBV4-2, the J call TRBJ1-5, with 10 bases fitting TRBD1. The V gene's germline CDR1 is LGHNA and CDR2 YNFKEQ. The length of the CDR3 is 14 residues. V was clipped by 3 bases and J by 5 bases; unmatched bases: 1. CDR3 sequence (DNA): TGTGCCAGCAGCCAGACAGGGGGCGATCAGCCCCAGCATTTT. It is translated as CASSQTGGDQPQHF.

The gene calls are TRBV9 and TRBJ2-7; D unclear. This CDR3 is built from 11 residues. Trimming removed 4 bases at V and 6 bases at J, with 8 bases between. Germline V CDR1 and CDR2: SGDLS, YYNGEE. The CDR3, as DNA: TGTGCCAGCAGCTCCCCTGCCGAGCAGTACTTC. Protein product: CASSSPAEQYF. Combining the CDR3 with reference TRBV9 and TRBJ2-7 gives the whole variable domain DSGVTQTPKHLITATGQRVTLRCSPRSGDLSVYWYQQSLDQGLQFLIQYYNGEERAKGNILERFSAQQFPDLHSELNLSSLELGDSALYFCASSSPAEQYFGPGTRLTVT.

This chain links TRBV7-9 with TRBJ2-5, with 11 nucleotides matching TRBD2. Germline V CDR1 and CDR2: SEHNR, FQNEAQ (reference sequence). V lost 5 bases to trimming and J lost 1 base; unmatched junction nucleotides: 9. This CDR3 region has 17 residues. This CDR3 reads CASSPPGLAGFQETQYF. In DNA, the CDR3 is TGTGCCAGCAGCCCACCCGGACTAGCGGGCTTCCAAGAGACCCAGTACTTC.

The genes are TRBV5-1 and TRBJ2-3; 7 positions match TRBD2. The length of the CDR3 is 16 residues. Germline V gene lookup returns CDR1 SGHRS and CDR2 YFSETQ. The trim removed 3 bases at V and 2 bases at J, leaving 9 bases unmatched. CDR3 coding DNA: TGCGCCAGCAGCTGGGCCGGGACTACAAACACAGATACGCAGTATTTT. This gives the protein CASSWAGTTNTDTQYF.

This chain joins TRBV6-4 and TRBJ2-1; the D is unclear. V was shortened by 5 bases and J by 6 bases, with 14 bases between the two germline ends. The CDR3 contains 14 residues. CDR1 is MRHNA and CDR2 is SNTAGT in the germline V gene. The CDR3 spells CASSQRLGINEQFF. CDR3 nucleotides: TGTGCCAGCAGTCAAAGACTCGGAATCAATGAGCAGTTCTTC.

The V gene is TRBV7-9, the J gene TRBJ2-3; D remains ambiguous. V was clipped by 4 bases and J by 6 bases, with 17 bases between them. The CDR3 sequence is 15 residues long. CDR1 is SEHNR and CDR2 is FQNEAQ in the germline V gene (reference sequence). For the CDR3, the DNA is TGTGCCAGCAGCTCCCTTGTGGGCAGGATGGATACGCAGTATTTT. This encodes CASSSLVGRMDTQYF. The variable domain in full, with the rest retrieved from reference TRBV7-9 and TRBJ2-3, is DTGVSQNPRHKITKRGQNVTFRCDPISEHNRLYWYRQTLGQGPEFLTYFQNEAQLEKSRLLSDRFSAERPKGSFSTLEIQRTEQGDSAMYLCASSSLVGRMDTQYFGPGTRLTVL.

The chain uses TRBV4-1 and TRBJ2-5; 8 positions match TRBD2. Judging by the DNA end, TRBJ2-7 fits better; the J call may be wrong. The CDR3 consists of 15 residues. CDR1 MGHRA and CDR2 YSYEKL come from the germline V gene. The CDR3 coding sequence is TGCGCCAGCAGCCAAGAGGCAGCGGGAGACTACGAGCAGTACTTC. This sequence encodes CASSQEAAGDYEQYF.